This section outlines one T cell receptor beta chain sequence together with its context. This entry belongs to a study of blood T cell repertoires in COVID-19. Study-level background: COVID-19 samples from acute and convalescent phases originated in the United States, Italy and Spain. PBMCs, B-cell-depleted T cells, or T cells were the source of the cDNA or gDNA that made up the material.

The protocol was immunoSEQ multiplex PCR, while the TCRdb copy is restricted to in-frame clones and leaves out a portion. The repertoire consists of about 380,000 clones, with roughly four fifths occurring once and the leading ten covering under 1.2%. This CDR3 is built from 18 residues. The V segment lost 1 base and the J segment 7 bases; nucleotides outside the gene matches: 15. CDR1 MGHRA and CDR2 YSYEKL come from the germline V gene. The TCR was taken from a human donor with acute or convalescent COVID-19. The donor label of this sample is uncertain. Material: peripheral blood. The chain carries TRBV4-1 and TRBJ1-4; 7 bases are a match to TRBD1. Here the CDR3 DNA reads TGCGCCAGCAGCCAAGGAGGGGGCAGCCTCCCTTCGGGTGAAAAACTGTTTTTT. Its translation: CASSQGGGSLPSGEKLFF.